This TCR beta chain was documented in a study of cytomegalovirus exposure and HLA in healthy donors (dated by TCRdb to about 2017). A note on the overall study: An earlier analysis of some 600 of the donors reported 276 Gb of sequence data and approximately 120 million unique TCR beta sequences obtained from around 180 million T cells. Approximately 310 gigabases of sequencing data and approximately 85 million unique TCR sequences were included in an early release covering over 600 HLA-typed donors. The genetic ancestry cluster associated with self-reported Caucasian donors included 81% of the roughly 360 genotyped donors. The study was designed to test whether signatures of past pathogen exposure could be identified by cataloging public T cell receptors. Using immunosequencing, the study profiled T cell repertoires from about 610 subjects and related those repertoires to cytomegalovirus serostatus. A separate validation cohort of 100 to 150 different subjects was used in addition to the 666-subject first cohort. To predict cytomegalovirus infection status, the study brought together high-throughput TCR immunosequencing, statistical association of individual TCRs with disease status, and machine learning. To study patterns of TCR occurrence, a later analysis re-analyzed previously published TCR beta repertoires from 500 to 850 donors and added high-resolution HLA genotyping. Rather than using new phenotypic data, the later analysis identified candidate immune exposures from TCR beta sequences and from how often those sequences occurred across donors. An earlier analysis of roughly 580 of the donors used high-throughput TCR beta sequencing to judge whether each TCR beta V gene segment behaved as functional or pseudogenic. Alongside the repertoire data, information on donor age, sex, ethnicity and CMV serostatus was compiled. A later genetic analysis took genome-wide SNP genotypes for about three fifths of the 666 donors and used that subset as a discovery cohort. All discovery cohort repertoires had been generated using a single sequencing platform. Class I and class II HLA loci were covered by the typing at four-digit resolution. The number of donors typed differed by locus, with about 629-640 for A, B, C, DRB1 and DQB1, about 500 for DQA1, 600 to 610 for DPA1, and about 450 for DPB1. Five DR-DQ haplotypes were treated as single units for association and clustering because of strong linkage in the cohort. On average, roughly 250,000 unique TCR beta nucleotide sequences were sequenced per donor among a few hundred genotyped donors of the cohort, with roughly 18% of those sequences being non-productive. Points the paper makes about the study in general: In an earlier analysis of 500 to 650 of the donors, most TCR beta V segments appeared in productive rearrangements about 87% or about 30% of the time, broadly matching IMGT annotations. Cytomegalovirus status was reported to be diagnosed by the classifier with high specificity and sensitivity in both the original and validation cohorts. A later genetic analysis associated a missense DCLRE1C variant with V-gene and J-gene trimming of TCR beta chains, and an independent cohort replicated the association. Because counts were too low, 15 or so rarely observed V segments, including chromosome 9 orphons, were excluded from the earlier analysis of several hundred of the donors. Assigning TCR associations to individual alleles was difficult when HLA alleles, especially DR and DQ, strongly co-occurred. Roughly uniform sequencing depth across donors was assumed in presence/absence analyses, although this assumption may not hold. According to a later analysis, TCR association rates differed among HLA loci, with DRB1 alleles showing the most associated TCRs and HLA-C alleles showing the fewest. The authors suggested that the approach could potentially be extended to other disease states and immunological phenotypes. A total of 150 to 200 TCR beta chains were listed by the study as associated with cytomegalovirus. The only immune exposure information available for the cohort was CMV serostatus. In this cohort, only TCR beta chains were sequenced, and detectable features were limited by the absence of alpha or paired-chain data. In vitro tests confirmed that a few of the cytomegalovirus-associated TCR beta chains recognize cytomegalovirus antigens. Correlated functional status among segregating V segments might be attributable to linkage disequilibrium, but an unknown experimental factor could not be ruled out. The sequencing pipeline was judged likely to have produced a cluster of highly shared sequence variants as a technical artifact. Because the 87-base-pair reads could not distinguish some IMGT-functional V segments, including TRBV6-2 and TRBV6-3, those segments were excluded. In a later analysis, HLA-associated TCR beta chains showed more clonal expansion and lower generation probabilities than non-associated chains that were equally common. A further reported finding was that TCR beta sequences accurately predicted the HLA-A and HLA-B alleles for most subjects in the first cohort. In a later analysis, several top co-occurrence clusters were reported to appear linked to parvovirus B19, influenza, CMV and Epstein-Barr virus. Compared with the roughly 670-donor mean, donors in an Asian-associated ancestry cluster had fewer N-insertions in productive TCRs, according to a later genetic analysis. While some public TCRs were present in many individuals, most TCR sequences turned up only very rarely across donors. Because HLA typing was unavailable for some donors at each locus, only the typed subset was used in association tests. Specific HLA alleles were associated with 15,000 to 20,000 TCR beta sequences at a false discovery rate of 0.05 in a later analysis. Most CMV-associated TCR beta chains appeared to be HLA-restricted in a later analysis, and the HLA associations seemed to be driven largely by CMV exposure.

The cohort comprised 710 or so healthy bone marrow donors. Cohort members were all nominally healthy when sampled, although unrecorded immune exposures were likely present. The donor was CMV seropositive and was included in the group of 250 to 300 seropositive cohort members. A peripheral blood sample was collected from each donor, and TCR beta sequencing was performed on peripheral blood mononuclear cells. The Qiagen DNeasy Blood Extraction Kit was used to extract genomic DNA from the blood cell samples. In the germline V gene, CDR1 corresponds to SGHAT and CDR2 to FQNNGV. V lost 5 bases and J lost 6 bases, and the count of bases not matched to a germline gene is 7. The CDR3 measures 14 amino acids from cysteine to phenylalanine. Only the CDR3 part of the read is kept: 42 bases, read in frame from the first base. Library preparation was by the immunoSEQ multiplex PCR assay. A mixture of 60 forward primers for TCR Vbeta segments and 13 reverse primers for TCR Jbeta segments was used in the multiplex PCR. The CDR3 region of rearranged TCR beta genes was amplified from genomic DNA by a multiplex PCR assay. The Illumina HiSeq System was used to sequence the amplified TCR beta libraries as 87-base-pair reads. The paper's data handling went like this. Across the roughly 670 repertoires, a later analysis counted 78 million or so unique TCR beta chains, about 10 million of which were shared by at least two donors. Raw reads were error-corrected and collapsed into unique sequences with a nearest-neighbor algorithm that merged closely related sequences to remove PCR and sequencing errors. To assign V, D and J gene segments, CDR3 sequences were aligned to IMGT reference sequences. For a sequence to be retained, a match of at least six nucleotides to both a V gene segment and a J gene segment was required. Rearrangements were called productive when the CDR3 lacked stop codons and stayed in frame with V and J; all others were non-productive. Following IMGT convention, CDR3 was defined as the stretch from the second conserved V-encoded cysteine to the conserved J-encoded phenylalanine. The earlier analysis of 500 to 650 of the donors excluded any sequence lacking an unambiguous match to a single V gene segment. An earlier analysis of almost 600 of the donors classified V segments as functional when productive rearrangements were above 56.7% and as segregating when the standard deviation between donors was above 5%. A statistical classification framework was developed to diagnose cytomegalovirus status using the catalog of TCR beta chain sequences. In a later analysis, TCR nucleotide sequences were compared against IMGT/GENE-DB human TR gene sequences so that V and J genes could be assigned. The TCRdist pipeline was used in a later analysis to assign CDR3 sequences and most-parsimonious VDJ recombination scenarios. In a later analysis, each TCR beta chain was defined by its CDR3 amino acid sequence together with its V-gene family, and reads lacking a unique V-gene family were excluded. As a way to deal with suspected cross-contamination and a sequencing artifact, a later analysis dropped 450 to 600 nucleotide sequences that were highly shared and had low generation probability. In a later analysis, a clonal expansion index for each public chain was calculated from normalized within-repertoire ranks of inferred template counts. In a later analysis, generation probabilities were computed with a VDJ recombination model fitted to out-of-frame rearrangements, and the resulting probabilities were checked against IGoR. A later analysis scored TCR-TCR, TCR-HLA and TCR-CMV co-occurrence with hypergeometric tests, applying a repertoire-size bias correction to TCR pairs. To estimate false discovery rates, a later analysis permuted the HLA or CMV assignments 20 times. In a later analysis, co-occurring TCRs were grouped using DBSCAN, and TCRdist sequence similarity was added for clustering within HLA-allele-positive subsets. Repertoires with fewer than 30,000 or more than 120,000 public chains, plus five repertoires with anomalous nucleotide sharing, were excluded from co-occurrence clustering. What TCRdb holds here is the immuneACCESS table cut down to in-frame rearrangements. Part of the clones is not present; checked against another copy, under half of the missing clones reflect an unresolved V gene, and the others are unexplained. Clonal size and the V and J genes are those of that table, whereas D and trimming came from the DNA. The table for this sample lists 25,000 to 40,000 clones. Roughly 4.7% of the sample comes from the top ten.

Remarks on this clone: Its antigen remains unidentified.

The chain is encoded by TRBV11-2 joined to TRBJ1-1; 9 of the junction bases match TRBD1. This receptor was taken from a woman between 35 and 50 years old in good health and CMV-seropositive. Sequenced sample: PBMCs. In nucleotides, the sequence is TGTGCCAGCAGCCAACAGGGGGCGGAGGCTGAAGCTTTCTTT. It specifies CASSQQGAEAEAFF.